The next 16 T cell receptor beta chains were all read from a single sample in a study of radiation and T cells in renal cell carcinoma. Noted treatment: 15 Gy SBRT to primary tumor, nephrectomy 4 weeks later. Using immunoSEQ multiplex PCR, the repertoire was profiled, and TCRdb retains in-frame clones only, with some absent. The sample has under 20,000 clones; around three fifths are singletons. The sample was tumor tissue, taken from a patient whose treatment included radiotherapy and nephrectomy. The receptors were sampled from a woman aged 70 to 79 with renal cell carcinoma.

V is TRBV9 and J is TRBJ2-2; 11 positions match TRBD2. V shed 4 bases, J shed 5 bases, and the junction held 10 bases outside the gene matches. This CDR3 is built from 17 residues. Germline-derived CDR1 and CDR2 are SGDLS and YYNGEE. The CDR3 here is CASSPPGLADYTGELFF. CDR3 DNA sequence: TGTGCCAGCAGCCCACCGGGACTAGCGGATTATACCGGGGAGCTGTTTTTT.

The chain uses TRBV11-2 and TRBJ1-2, with unresolved D. V gave up 2 bases and J gave up 2 bases, with 9 bases separating them. Germline V lookup: CDR1 SGHAT, CDR2 FQNNGV. The CDR3 runs to 14 residues. The CDR3 bases are TGTGCCAGCAGCTTAACCCGGACCAACTATGGCTACACCTTC. This translates into CASSLTRTNYGYTF. The full variable domain, with the rest looked up from reference TRBV11-2 and TRBJ1-2, is EAGVAQSPRYKIIEKRQSVAFWCNPISGHATLYWYQQILGQGPKLLIQFQNNGVVDDSQLPKDRFSAERLKGVDSTLKIQPAKLEDSAVYLCASSLTRTNYGYTFGSGTRLTVV.

The chain joins TRBV5-1 to TRBJ2-3; TRBD1 might be the D (5 bases). Trimming cost V 0 bases and J 2 bases, with 7 bases left between them. Germline V CDR1 and CDR2: SGHRS, YFSETQ. CDR3 length: 14 residues. CDR3: CASSLGGPTDTQYF. DNA for the CDR3: TGCGCCAGCAGCTTGGGGGGCCCCACAGATACGCAGTATTTT.

The V gene is TRBV7-9, the J gene TRBJ2-1; possible D gene TRBD2, 7 bases. Germline V CDR1 and CDR2: SEHNR, FQNEAQ (reference sequence). The CDR3 contains 13 residues. V was pared by 5 bases and J by 9 bases, with 14 bases between. Here the CDR3 reads CASSPSGGSEQFF. The DNA of the CDR3 is TGTGCCAGCAGCCCCTCGGGGGGCAGTGAGCAGTTCTTC.

This clone came up a few times. This chain uses TRBV2 with TRBJ2-4, with D perhaps matching TRBD2 (7 bases). This CDR3 is 15 amino acids long. In germline, CDR1 is SNHLY, CDR2 FYNNEI. The V and J ends lost 7 bases and 0 bases respectively, with 13 bases between them. The CDR3 here is CASIGGQGAKNIQYF. CDR3 DNA: TGTGCCAGCATCGGGGGGCAGGGAGCCAAAAACATTCAGTACTTC.

This rearrangement joins TRBV5-4 to TRBJ2-3, with 9 bases identical to TRBD1. V shed 0 bases, J shed 3 bases, and the junction held 5 bases outside the gene matches. The CDR3 spans 16 residues. Germline CDR1 reads SGHNT; CDR2 reads YYREEE (reference sequence). The chain's CDR3 is CASSLEGQGRTDTQYF. CDR3 nucleotide sequence: TGTGCCAGCAGCTTGGAGGGACAGGGAAGGACAGATACGCAGTATTTT. The full variable domain, its missing parts supplied by reference TRBV5-4 and TRBJ2-3, is ETGVTQSPTHLIKTRGQQVTLRCSSQSGHNTVSWYQQALGQGPQFIFQYYREEENGRGNFPPRFSGLQFPNYSSELNVNALELDDSALYLCASSLEGQGRTDTQYFGPGTRLTVL.

In this sample, this clone turned up a few times. The chain is built from TRBV11-3 and TRBJ2-1, with 10 bases aligning to TRBD2. Germline V gives CDR1 SGHNT, CDR2 YENEEA. This CDR3 has 14 residues. The V and J ends lost 5 bases and 4 bases, in that order; junction bases with no gene match: 2. The CDR3 coding sequence is TGTGCCAGCAGCACGGGACTAGCGTACAATGAGCAGTTCTTC. Its translation is CASSTGLAYNEQFF.

This clone is large by share. The rearrangement uses TRBV10-3 and TRBJ2-7; TRBD2 matches at 11 bases. The CDR3 has 15 residues. V dropped 5 bases and J dropped 5; count of bases not matched to a gene: 8. From germline, CDR1 is ENHRY and CDR2 SYGVKD. DNA for the CDR3: TGTGCCATCAGTTCATATAGCGGGGGGGCCCACGAGCAGTACTTC. Translation gives CAISSYSGGAHEQYF.

The V gene is TRBV5-1, the J gene TRBJ2-3, with D uncertain. Germline-derived CDR1 and CDR2 are SGHRS and YFSETQ. CDR3 length: 13 residues. V shed 3 bases and J shed 5 bases, with 10 bases lying between them. CDR3 region: CASSSAHGDTQYF. As DNA, the CDR3 is TGCGCCAGCAGCTCGGCGCACGGAGATACGCAGTATTTT.

The rearrangement uses TRBV28 and TRBJ1-5, with unresolved D. The ends were cut back, 1 base at V and 4 bases at J, with 11 bases in the middle. Per the germline V gene, CDR1 is MDHEN and CDR2 is SYDVKM. This CDR3 is 15 amino acids long. CDR3 coding DNA: TGTGCCAGCAGTTTATTACAGACTACGAATCAGCCCCAGCATTTT. Translation: CASSLLQTTNQPQHF.

This clone was seen just once. CDR3 region: CASSIRDGCNEQFF. The DNA of the CDR3 is TGTGCCAGCAGCATCCGGGACGGCTGCAATGAGCAGTTCTTC. This chain links TRBV13 with TRBJ2-1; the D gene could be TRBD1 or TRBD2 (5 bases each). The CDR3 has 14 residues. Germline V gene sequence: CDR1 PRHDT, CDR2 FYEKMQ (reference sequence). Between the trimmed V and J ends, which lost 5 bases and 6 bases, there was a span of 14 bases. The full variable domain, rest sourced from reference TRBV13 and TRBJ2-1, is AAGVIQSPRHLIKEKRETATLKCYPIPRHDTVYWYQQGPGQDPQFLISFYEKMQSDKGSIPDRFSAQQFSDYHSELNMSSLELGDSALYFCASSIRDGCNEQFFGPGTRLTVL.

The V call is TRBV13, the J call TRBJ2-5; 9 bases fit TRBD2. Trimming took 2 bases from V and 5 from J; bases not matched to a gene: 9. This CDR3 comprises 16 residues. The germline V gene has CDR1 PRHDT and CDR2 FYEKMQ (reference sequence). DNA for the CDR3: TGTGCCAGCAGCTTACGGGGTAGCGGGAGCTGGGAGACCCAGTACTTC. Its protein is CASSLRGSGSWETQYF.

The table lists this clone with a few counts. V and J are TRBV10-3 and TRBJ1-1; tentatively, D is TRBD1 (6 bases). V lost 3 bases and J 2 bases, leaving 10 bases between the germline ends. The germline gives CDR1 ENHRY, CDR2 SYGVKD. The CDR3 totals 14 residues. In nucleotides, the CDR3 is TGTGCCATCAGTGATGGGGGCCGAAACACTGAAGCTTTCTTT. Translating it yields CAISDGGRNTEAFF.

The chain is built from TRBV6-5 and TRBJ1-5; D call uncertain. Between the trimmed V and J ends, which lost 6 bases and 4 bases, there was a span of 10 bases. Germline V lookup: CDR1 MNHEY, CDR2 SVGAGI. This CDR3 is built from 13 residues. The CDR3: CASRPVGNQPQHF. The DNA of the CDR3 is TGTGCCAGCAGACCGGTCGGTAATCAGCCCCAGCATTTT.

This chain uses TRBV5-8 with TRBJ1-5; weak D call: TRBD1 (5 bases). The length of the CDR3 is 17 residues. Germline V gene data show CDR1 as SGHTS and CDR2 as YDEGEE. Trimming removed 0 bases from V and 4 bases from J, with 17 bases in between. For the CDR3, the DNA is TGTGCCAGCAGCTTGGGCCGCGACACGGGGGGGAATCAGCCCCAGCATTTT. Its translation is CASSLGRDTGGNQPQHF.

Remarks on this clone: A junction boundary mismatches the germline segment, possibly from a read error. This specimen includes other DNA sequences encoding the same CDR3. The CDR3 DNA is TGCGCCAGCAGTGTCGGGTGGCCGAGCTACGAGCAGTACTTC. It yields the protein CASSVGWPSYEQYF. This chain links TRBV6-1 with TRBJ2-7; no definite D call. Germline V gene lookup returns CDR1 MNHNS and CDR2 SASEGT. This CDR3 has 14 amino acids.